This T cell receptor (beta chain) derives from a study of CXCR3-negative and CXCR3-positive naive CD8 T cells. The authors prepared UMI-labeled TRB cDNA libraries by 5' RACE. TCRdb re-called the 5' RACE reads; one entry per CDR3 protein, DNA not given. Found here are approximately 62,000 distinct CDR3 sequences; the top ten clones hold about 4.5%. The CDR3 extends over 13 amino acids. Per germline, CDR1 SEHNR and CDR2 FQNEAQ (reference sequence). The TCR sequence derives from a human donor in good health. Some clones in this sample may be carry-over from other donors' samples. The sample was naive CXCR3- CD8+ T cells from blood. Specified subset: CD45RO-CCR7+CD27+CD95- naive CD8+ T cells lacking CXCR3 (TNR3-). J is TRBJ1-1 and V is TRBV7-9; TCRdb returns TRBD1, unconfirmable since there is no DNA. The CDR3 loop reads CASSPATVPEAFF.